Below, 29 T cell receptor beta chains from the same sample are listed, as sequenced in a study of human T cells and chemical hapten exposure. Specified time point: patch test 3, about 24 weeks after DPC sensitization. Stated treatment: therapeutic diphenylcyclopropenone sensitization with weekly scalp DPC. TCRdb ran MiXCR on the RACE reads and lists one entry per CDR3 protein. The repertoire has 100,000 or so distinct CDR3 sequences, around 34% of them found once; the top ten carry roughly 2.6%. Sequences were derived from whole blood, sampled in connection with sensitization to the hapten diphenylcyclopropenone (DPC). These receptors were taken from a man aged 35 to 55 with alopecia areata. Some clones in this sample may be carry-over from other donors' samples.

The V call is TRBV30, the J call TRBJ1-5; D call uncertain. The CDR3 runs 14 residues. V was shortened by 1 base and J by 4 bases, with 11 bases between the two germline ends. CDR1 and CDR2 (germline): GTSNPN, SVGIG (reference sequence). CDR3 sequence: CAWSGNNLNQPQHF. The CDR3 DNA is TGTGCCTGGAGTGGGAACAACCTAAATCAGCCCCAGCATTTT.

The sample holds a few counts of this clonotype. The J gene is TRBJ2-3, the V gene TRBV29-1, with D perhaps matching TRBD1 (6 bases). This CDR3 spans 11 amino acids. In germline, CDR1 is SQVTM, CDR2 ANQGSEA. CDR3 sequence: CAQGQTDTQYF. CDR3 in DNA: TGCGCACAGGGACAAACAGATACGCAGTATTTT.

The rearrangement links TRBV6-5 to TRBJ1-6, with D possibly being TRBD1 (5 bases). Per the germline V gene, CDR1 is MNHEY and CDR2 is SVGAGI. CDR3 length equals 14 residues. The germline V and J ends were trimmed by 8 bases and 8 bases, with 16 bases remaining between them. The CDR3, as DNA: TGTGCCAGCCGGCAGGGTTATAGGGATTCACCCCTCCACTTT. As protein: CASRQGYRDSPLHF.

This clonotype has only a few counts. V and J are TRBV7-6 and TRBJ2-2, with D possibly being TRBD1 (6 bases). Germline V lookup: CDR1 SGHVS, CDR2 FNYEAQ. Trimming removed 2 bases from V and 0 bases from J, with 13 bases in between. This CDR3 has 17 amino acids. The CDR3 sequence: CASSLPPDSTNTGELFF. In DNA, the CDR3 is TGTGCCAGCAGCTTACCCCCGGACAGCACGAACACCGGGGAGCTGTTTTTT.

This clonotype turned up a few times. The V call is TRBV7-9, the J call TRBJ2-3; unclear D gene. Germline CDR1 reads SEHNR; CDR2 reads FQNEAQ (reference sequence). V was shortened by 7 bases and J by 4 bases, with 9 bases between the two germline ends. The CDR3 is 12 amino acids. In DNA form, the CDR3 reads TGTGCCAGCACCCCCCGCCCAGATACGCAGTATTTT. This codes for CASTPRPDTQYF.

The gene calls are TRBV30 and TRBJ2-3; D remains ambiguous. Trimming stripped 1 base from V and 2 bases from J, with 10 bases between. The germline V gene has CDR1 GTSNPN and CDR2 SVGIG (reference sequence). The CDR3 has 14 amino acids. Here the CDR3 DNA reads TGTGCCTGGAGTGAGGGCTACACCACAGATACGCAGTATTTT. This codes for CAWSEGYTTDTQYF.

In its sample, this clonotype was seen a few times. V usage is TRBV6-2 or TRBV6-3 and J usage is TRBJ2-1, with D possibly TRBD2 on 6 matching bases. Germline V gives CDR1 MNHEY, CDR2 SVGEGT. The length of the CDR3 is 14 residues. Trimming stripped 5 bases from V and 4 bases from J, with 12 bases between. CDR3 DNA: TGTGCCAGCAGTACCCTGGCGGGGTACAATGAGCAGTTCTTC. Protein: CASSTLAGYNEQFF.

The chain employs TRBV6-2 or TRBV6-3 and TRBJ1-5; D perhaps matches TRBD1 (6 bases). The CDR3 runs 12 residues. Trimming cost V 6 bases and J 5 bases, with 8 bases left between them. Germline-derived CDR1 and CDR2 are MNHEY and SVGEGT. The CDR3 sequence is CASRQGDQPQHF. CDR3 in DNA: TGTGCCAGCAGACAGGGAGATCAGCCCCAGCATTTT.

This sequence joins TRBV28 and TRBJ2-7; TRBD1 aligns across 7 bases. The CDR3 totals 16 residues. Germline loops: CDR1 MDHEN, CDR2 SYDVKM. V shed 2 bases and J 4 bases; nucleotides not matched to a gene: 11. Written as DNA, the CDR3 is TGTGCCAGCAGTTTAAGACCAACAGGGGCTCGGTACGAGCAGTACTTC. Translating it yields CASSLRPTGARYEQYF.

This chain links TRBV11-2 with TRBJ2-2; 8 bases are a match to TRBD1. CDR1 and CDR2 from the germline V gene are SGHAT and FQNNGV. Losses at the gene ends were 3 bases for V and 7 bases for J; bases not matched to a gene: 4. The CDR3 has 14 residues. The CDR3 protein is CASSFGQGDGELFF. The CDR3 DNA is TGTGCCAGCAGCTTCGGACAGGGCGACGGGGAGCTGTTTTTT.

This clonotype has more than one count but fewer than ten. The V and J genes are TRBV5-1 and TRBJ2-5, with D perhaps matching TRBD2 (5 bases). This CDR3 has 14 residues. Between the trimmed V and J ends, which lost 1 base and 0 bases, there was a span of 7 bases. Germline V CDR1 and CDR2: SGHRS, YFSETQ. CDR3 amino acids: CASSLTGYQETQYF. CDR3 nucleotide sequence: TGCGCCAGCAGCTTGACGGGGTACCAAGAGACCCAGTACTTC.

The table lists this clonotype with a few counts. This chain connects TRBV6-1 to TRBJ2-7; 9 nucleotides match TRBD1. J lost 3 bases, V lost 8 bases, and 8 bases had no gene match. The CDR3 covers 14 residues. Germline CDR1 reads MNHNS; CDR2 reads SASEGT. CDR3 protein: CASLEDRGIYEQYV. In DNA form, the CDR3 reads TGTGCCAGCCTCGAGGACAGGGGCATCTACGAGCAGTACGTC.

This chain links TRBV14 with TRBJ2-5; no clear D gene. Trimming took 1 base from V and 4 from J, leaving 4 bases between them. Germline lookup yields CDR1 SGHDN and CDR2 FVKESK. CDR3 length: 12 residues. CDR3 in amino acids: CASSQASETQYF. CDR3 nucleotides: TGTGCCAGCAGCCAAGCATCAGAGACCCAGTACTTC.

This clonotype occurred once. This chain links TRBV6-5 with TRBJ1-3; D is ambiguous. There are 12 residues in the CDR3. CDR1 is MNHEY, CDR2 SVGAGI, per germline. The V end lost 9 bases, the J end lost 0 bases, and 6 bases lay between the germline ends. The CDR3 spells CARPSSGNTIYF. The CDR3 DNA reads TGTGCCAGACCCAGCTCTGGAAACACCATATATTTT.

The chain couples TRBV6-6 to TRBJ2-7, with TRBD2 matching 7 bases. Trimming at V came to 4 bases and at J to 1 base, leaving 7 bases not matched to a gene. The CDR3 extends over 15 amino acids. In germline, CDR1 is MNHNY, CDR2 SVGAGI (reference sequence). CDR3 bases: TGTGCCAGCAGTTGGCGGGGGAGTGTTTCCTACGAGCAGTACTTC. Encoded protein: CASSWRGSVSYEQYF.

This clonotype has a handful of counts. V is TRBV6-6 and J is TRBJ2-3; D gene unclear. Germline CDR1 is MNHNY and CDR2 is SVGAGI (reference sequence). V was trimmed by 2 bases and J by 1 base, leaving 7 bases between them. This CDR3 is 14 amino acids long. As DNA, the CDR3 is TGTGCCAGCAGTTACAGCGAGGGCACAGATACGCAGTATTTT. Protein product: CASSYSEGTDTQYF.

Only a few counts were recorded for this clonotype. The chain combines TRBV20-1 with TRBJ2-5, with 14 bases matching TRBD2. This CDR3 is built from 17 residues. Trimming took 6 bases from V and 7 from J; bases not matched to a gene: 16. Germline CDR1 is DFQATT and CDR2 is SNEGSKA (reference sequence). Written as DNA, the CDR3 is TGCAGTGCCGGGACGGACCACGGGACTAGCGGGAGCGGGACCCAGTACTTC. It translates to CSAGTDHGTSGSGTQYF.

The chain has TRBV20-1 and TRBJ1-1; 12 bases agree with TRBD1. The CDR3 spans 16 residues. J lost 0 bases, V lost 4 bases, and 6 bases had no gene match. Germline V gives CDR1 DFQATT, CDR2 SNEGSKA (reference sequence). The CDR3 DNA reads TGCAGTGCTATCCGGGACAGGGGGCGGGTGAACACTGAAGCTTTCTTT. It translates to CSAIRDRGRVNTEAFF.

The chain has TRBV24-1 and TRBJ2-5; tentative D call: TRBD1 (6 bases). The CDR3 loop spans 14 amino acids. V was cut by 5 bases and J by 5 bases, with 14 bases left in between. Per the germline V gene, CDR1 is KGHDR and CDR2 is SFDVKD. CDR3 bases: TGTGCCACCAGTGGGACAGTTTTAACGGAGACCCAGTACTTC. It translates to CATSGTVLTETQYF.

The chain links TRBV4-1 to TRBJ2-6; D is undetermined. CDR3 length: 16 residues. Deletions cut 4 bases from V and 0 bases from J, with 10 bases between. Germline assignment: CDR1 MGHRA and CDR2 YSYEKL. This CDR3 is CASSRTIDSGANVLTF. The CDR3 bases are TGCGCCAGCAGCCGAACTATAGACTCTGGGGCCAACGTCCTGACTTTC.

The V call is TRBV7-9, the J call TRBJ2-3; the match to TRBD2 covers 11 bases. Germline trimming cut 6 bases from V and 1 base from J; bases unmatched to any gene: 3. The CDR3 runs 15 residues. Germline lookup yields CDR1 SEHNR and CDR2 FQNEAQ (reference sequence). The CDR3 DNA reads as TGTGCCAGCAGGGGGACTAGCGGACGCACAGATACGCAGTATTTT. As protein: CASRGTSGRTDTQYF.

The chain combines TRBV20-1 with TRBJ2-1; 12 bases are shared with TRBD2. Losses at the gene ends were 6 bases for V and 12 bases for J; bases not matched to a gene: 3. This CDR3 comprises 11 residues. CDR1 is DFQATT, CDR2 SNEGSKA, per germline (reference sequence). In nucleotides, the CDR3 is TGCAGTGCGACTAGCGGGAGCGTGCAGTTCTTC. This encodes CSATSGSVQFF.

This clonotype has more than one count but fewer than ten. This chain links TRBV18 with TRBJ2-1; 13 bases line up with TRBD2. There are 19 residues in the CDR3. Germline CDR1 and CDR2: KGHSH and LQKENI. Trimming took 2 bases from V and 5 from J; bases not matched to a gene: 12. The CDR3 loop is CASSPYGTSGIVSHNEQFF. The CDR3 DNA reads TGTGCCAGCTCACCATACGGGACTAGCGGGATAGTCAGTCACAATGAGCAGTTCTTC.

The rearrangement joins TRBV28 to TRBJ2-7; a weak D match, TRBD1 (5 bases). The germline gives CDR1 MDHEN, CDR2 SYDVKM. This CDR3 has 12 amino acids. CDR3 nucleotides: TGTCCCAGCAGTCCCCCAGGGTACGCGCAGTACGTC. Amino acid sequence: CPSSPPGYAQYV.

This clonotype occurred many times. The genes are TRBV6-5 and TRBJ2-1; a weak D match, TRBD2 (6 bases). The CDR3 has 14 amino acids. The V and J ends lost 6 bases and 10 bases respectively, with 19 bases between them. CDR1 MNHEY and CDR2 SVGAGI come from the germline V gene. DNA of the CDR3: TGTGCCAGCAGCAAGGACGTGGGGGGAAGAGAGCAGTTCTTC. It encodes CASSKDVGGREQFF.

V usage is TRBV18 and J usage is TRBJ2-4, with 10 nucleotides matching TRBD2. CDR1 KGHSH and CDR2 LQKENI come from the germline V gene. There are 18 residues in the CDR3. After removal of 2 bases from V and 9 bases from J, the junction contained 16 bases not matched to a gene. In DNA, the CDR3 is TGTGCCAGCTCACCAAATTTAGCTAGCGGGAGCTTCGGCGTCATTCAGTACTTC. As protein: CASSPNLASGSFGVIQYF.

The V call is TRBV20-1, the J call TRBJ1-2; 10 bases fit TRBD1. The CDR3 length is 14 residues. Trimming took 3 bases from V and 4 from J; bases not matched to a gene: 5. Germline CDR1 reads DFQATT; CDR2 reads SNEGSKA (reference sequence). This chain's CDR3 is CSASAGQGIYGYTF. CDR3 coding DNA: TGCAGTGCTAGCGCGGGACAGGGGATCTATGGCTACACCTTC.

There are a few counts of this clonotype. The gene calls are TRBV6-1 and TRBJ1-1, with a weak D call TRBD1 (6 bases). The V end was cut by 11 bases, the J end by 4 bases, with 11 bases between. The germline gives CDR1 MNHNS, CDR2 SASEGT. The CDR3 covers 11 residues. The CDR3 sequence is CAGGGFTEAFF. The CDR3 DNA is TGTGCCGGAGGGGGTTTCACTGAAGCTTTCTTT.

The chain combines TRBV6-2 or TRBV6-3 with TRBJ2-7, with D perhaps matching TRBD1 or TRBD2 (6 bases each). Germline V CDR1 and CDR2: MNHEY, SVGEGT. Trimming shortened V by 0 bases and J by 3 bases, and 9 bases separated the two germline ends. The CDR3 runs to 14 residues. CDR3 coding DNA: TGTGCCAGCAGTTACTCAGGGGGGAGCTACGAGCAGTACGTC. This codes for CASSYSGGSYEQYV.